The present T cell receptor beta chain was sequenced within a study of blood T cell repertoires in COVID-19. Study-level information: Material from acute and convalescent COVID-19 was sourced from the United States, Italy and Spain. PBMCs, B-cell-depleted T cells, or T cells were the source of the cDNA or gDNA that made up the material.

Original analysis: For nucleated cells, counts were estimated from reference gene primer amplification. TCRdb's table, derived via immunoSEQ multiplex PCR, lists solely in-frame clones and lacks some. That table furnishes V, J and clone size, whereas the DNA furnished D and trimming. The sample contains about 210,000 clones, about 88% of which appear only once. In germline, CDR1 is SGHTA, CDR2 FQGNSA. The CDR3 is 16 residues long. V shed 1 base and J shed 1 base, with 11 bases lying between them. The TCR sequence derives from a middle-aged woman with acute or convalescent COVID-19. The chain employs TRBV7-2 and TRBJ1-5, with D unclear. Sequenced: peripheral blood. The CDR3 loop is CASSLEGRLSNQPQHF. CDR3 bases: TGTGCCAGCAGCTTAGAAGGCAGGCTCAGCAATCAGCCCCAGCATTTT.